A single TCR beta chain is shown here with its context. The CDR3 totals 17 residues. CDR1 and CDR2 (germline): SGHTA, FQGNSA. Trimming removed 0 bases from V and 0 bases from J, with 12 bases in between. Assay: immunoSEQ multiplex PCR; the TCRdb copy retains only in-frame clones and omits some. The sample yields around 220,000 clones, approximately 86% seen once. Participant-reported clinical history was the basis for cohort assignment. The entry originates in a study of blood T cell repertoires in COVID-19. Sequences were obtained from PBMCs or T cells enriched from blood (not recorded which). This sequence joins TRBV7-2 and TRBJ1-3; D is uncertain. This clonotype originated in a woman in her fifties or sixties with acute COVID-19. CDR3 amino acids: CASSLAGRTISGNTIYF. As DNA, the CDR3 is TGTGCCAGCAGCTTAGCGGGCAGGACTATCTCTGGAAACACCATATATTTT.